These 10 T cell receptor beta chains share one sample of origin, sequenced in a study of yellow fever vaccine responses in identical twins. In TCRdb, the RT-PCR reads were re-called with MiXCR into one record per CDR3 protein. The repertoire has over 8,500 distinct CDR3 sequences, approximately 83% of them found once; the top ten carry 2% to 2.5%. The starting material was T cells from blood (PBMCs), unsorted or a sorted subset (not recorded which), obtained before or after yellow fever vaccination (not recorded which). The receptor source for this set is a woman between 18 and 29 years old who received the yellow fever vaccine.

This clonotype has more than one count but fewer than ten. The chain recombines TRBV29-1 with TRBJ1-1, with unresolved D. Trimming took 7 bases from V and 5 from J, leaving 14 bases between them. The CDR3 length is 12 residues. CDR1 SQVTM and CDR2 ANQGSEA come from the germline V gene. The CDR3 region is CSAKIGRTEAFF. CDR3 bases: TGCAGCGCCAAAATCGGGCGGACTGAAGCTTTCTTT.

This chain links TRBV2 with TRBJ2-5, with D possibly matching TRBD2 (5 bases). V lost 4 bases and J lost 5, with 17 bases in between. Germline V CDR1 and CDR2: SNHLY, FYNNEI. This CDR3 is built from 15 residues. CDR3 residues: CASSVSGTGLETQYF. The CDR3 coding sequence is TGTGCCAGCAGTGTCTCGGGAACTGGCCTGGAGACCCAGTACTTC.

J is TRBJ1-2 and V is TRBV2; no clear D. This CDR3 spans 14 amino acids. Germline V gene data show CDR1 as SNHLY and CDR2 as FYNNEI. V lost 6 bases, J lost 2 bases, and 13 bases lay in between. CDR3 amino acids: CASSPHADNYGYTF. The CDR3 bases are TGTGCCAGCAGCCCCCACGCAGACAACTATGGCTACACCTTC.

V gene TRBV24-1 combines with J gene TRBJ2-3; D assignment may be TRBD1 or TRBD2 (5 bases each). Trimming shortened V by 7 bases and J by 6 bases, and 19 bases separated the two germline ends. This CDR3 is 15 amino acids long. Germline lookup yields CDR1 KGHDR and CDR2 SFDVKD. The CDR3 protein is CATSGTTGPTDTQYF. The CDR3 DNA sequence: TGTGCCACCAGCGGAACTACGGGACCCACGGATACGCAGTATTTT.

CDR3 bases: TGTGCCAGCAGTGCCATGACAGGGAACACTGAAGCTTTCTTT. Translation: CASSAMTGNTEAFF. The J gene is TRBJ1-1, the V gene TRBV2; maybe TRBD1 (6 bases). The CDR3 is 14 residues long. Per the germline V gene, CDR1 is SNHLY and CDR2 is FYNNEI. The V end was cut by 4 bases, the J end by 1 base, with 10 bases between. The full variable domain, its missing parts supplied by reference TRBV2 and TRBJ1-1, is EPEVTQTPSHQVTQMGQEVILRCVPISNHLYFYWYRQILGQKVEFLVSFYNNEISEKSEIFDDQFSVERPDGSNFTLKIRSTKLEDSAMYFCASSAMTGNTEAFFGQGTRLTVV.

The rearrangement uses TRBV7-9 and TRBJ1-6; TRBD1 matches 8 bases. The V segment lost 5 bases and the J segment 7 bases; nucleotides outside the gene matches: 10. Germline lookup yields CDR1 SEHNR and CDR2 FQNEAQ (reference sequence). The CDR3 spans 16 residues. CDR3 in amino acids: CASSLFRGRWNSPLHF. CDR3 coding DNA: TGTGCCAGCAGCCTTTTCAGGGGGCGGTGGAATTCACCCCTCCACTTT.

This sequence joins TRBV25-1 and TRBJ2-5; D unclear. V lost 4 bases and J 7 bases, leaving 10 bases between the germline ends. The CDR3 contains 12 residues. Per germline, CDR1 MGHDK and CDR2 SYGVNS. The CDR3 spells CASSVLGGTQYF. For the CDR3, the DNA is TGTGCCAGCAGTGTGCTCGGTGGGACCCAGTACTTC.

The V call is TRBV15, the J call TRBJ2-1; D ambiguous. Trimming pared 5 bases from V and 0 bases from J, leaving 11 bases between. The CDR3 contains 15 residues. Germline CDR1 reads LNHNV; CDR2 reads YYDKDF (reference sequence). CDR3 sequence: CATSFRSSSYNEQFF. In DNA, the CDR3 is TGTGCCACCAGCTTCAGGTCGAGCTCCTACAATGAGCAGTTCTTC.

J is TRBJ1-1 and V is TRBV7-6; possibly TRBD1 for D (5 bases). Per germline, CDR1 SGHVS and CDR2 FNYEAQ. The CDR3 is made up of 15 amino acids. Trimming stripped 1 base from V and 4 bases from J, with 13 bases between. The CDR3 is CASSLDQFGGTEAFF. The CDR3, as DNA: TGTGCCAGCAGCTTAGATCAGTTCGGGGGCACTGAAGCTTTCTTT. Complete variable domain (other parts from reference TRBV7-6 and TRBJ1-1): GAGVSQSPRYKVTKRGQDVALRCDPISGHVSLYWYRQALGQGPEFLTYFNYEAQQDKSGLPNDRFSAERPEGSISTLTIQRTEQRDSAMYRCASSLDQFGGTEAFFGQGTRLTVV.

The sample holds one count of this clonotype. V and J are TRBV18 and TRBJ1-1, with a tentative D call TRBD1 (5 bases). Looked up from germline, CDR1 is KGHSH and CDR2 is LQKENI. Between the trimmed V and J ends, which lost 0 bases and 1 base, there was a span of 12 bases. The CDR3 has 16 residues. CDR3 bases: TGTGCCAGCTCACCACCGAGTCCAGGGAAGAACACTGAAGCTTTCTTT. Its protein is CASSPPSPGKNTEAFF.